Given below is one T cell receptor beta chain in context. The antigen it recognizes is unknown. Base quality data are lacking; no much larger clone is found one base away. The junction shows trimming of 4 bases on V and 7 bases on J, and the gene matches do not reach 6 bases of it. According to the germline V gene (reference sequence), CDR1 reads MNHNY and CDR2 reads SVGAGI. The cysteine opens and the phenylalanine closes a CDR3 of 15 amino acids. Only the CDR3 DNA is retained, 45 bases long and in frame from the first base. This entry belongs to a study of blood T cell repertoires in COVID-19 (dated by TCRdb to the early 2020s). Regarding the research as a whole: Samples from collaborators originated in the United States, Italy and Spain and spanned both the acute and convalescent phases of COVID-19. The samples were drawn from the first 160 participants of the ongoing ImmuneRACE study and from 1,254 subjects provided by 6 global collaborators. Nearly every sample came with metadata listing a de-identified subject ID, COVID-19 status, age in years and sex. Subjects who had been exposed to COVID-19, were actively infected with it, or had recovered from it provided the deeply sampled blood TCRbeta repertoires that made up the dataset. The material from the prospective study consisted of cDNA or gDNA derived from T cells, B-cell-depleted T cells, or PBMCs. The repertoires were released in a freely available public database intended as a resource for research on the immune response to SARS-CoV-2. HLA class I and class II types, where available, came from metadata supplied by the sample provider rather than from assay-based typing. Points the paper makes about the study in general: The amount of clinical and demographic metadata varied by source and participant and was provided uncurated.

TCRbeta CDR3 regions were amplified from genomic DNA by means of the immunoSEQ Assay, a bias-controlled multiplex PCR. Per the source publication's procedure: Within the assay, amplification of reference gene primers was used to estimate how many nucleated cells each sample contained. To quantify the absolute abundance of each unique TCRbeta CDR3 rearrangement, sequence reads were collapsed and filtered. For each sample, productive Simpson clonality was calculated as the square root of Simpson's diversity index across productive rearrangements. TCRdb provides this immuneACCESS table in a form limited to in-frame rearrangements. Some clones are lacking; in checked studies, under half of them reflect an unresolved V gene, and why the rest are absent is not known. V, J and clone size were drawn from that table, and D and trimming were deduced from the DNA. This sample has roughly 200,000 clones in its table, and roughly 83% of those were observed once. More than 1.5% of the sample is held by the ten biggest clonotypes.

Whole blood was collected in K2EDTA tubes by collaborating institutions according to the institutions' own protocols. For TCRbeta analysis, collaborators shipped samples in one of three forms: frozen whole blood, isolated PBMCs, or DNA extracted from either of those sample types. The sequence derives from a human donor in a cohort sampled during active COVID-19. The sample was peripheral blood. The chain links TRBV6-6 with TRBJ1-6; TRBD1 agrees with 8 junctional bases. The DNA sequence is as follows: TGTGCCAGCAGTTTTTCGACAGGGGCGAATTCACCCCTCCACTTT. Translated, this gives CASSFSTGANSPLHF.